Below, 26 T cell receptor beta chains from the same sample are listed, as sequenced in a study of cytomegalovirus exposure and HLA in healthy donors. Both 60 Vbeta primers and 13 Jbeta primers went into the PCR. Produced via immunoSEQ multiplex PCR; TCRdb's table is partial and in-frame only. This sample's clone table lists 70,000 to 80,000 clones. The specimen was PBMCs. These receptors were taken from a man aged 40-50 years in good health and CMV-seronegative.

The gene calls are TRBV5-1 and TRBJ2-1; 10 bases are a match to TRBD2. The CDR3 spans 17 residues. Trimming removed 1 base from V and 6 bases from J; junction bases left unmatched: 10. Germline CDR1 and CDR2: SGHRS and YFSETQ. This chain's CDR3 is CASSLYRSGGGINEQFF. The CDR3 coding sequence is TGCGCCAGCAGCTTGTACAGAAGCGGGGGGGGCATCAATGAGCAGTTCTTC.

CDR3 bases: TGTGCCAGCAGCTTAACGTTTCAGGATGAAGCTTTCTTT. This gives the protein CASSLTFQDEAFF. This chain joins TRBV7-3 and TRBJ1-1, with unresolved D. The CDR3 covers 13 residues. The V end was cut by 0 bases, the J end by 7 bases, with 9 bases between. Germline values: CDR1 SGHTA, CDR2 FQGTGA.

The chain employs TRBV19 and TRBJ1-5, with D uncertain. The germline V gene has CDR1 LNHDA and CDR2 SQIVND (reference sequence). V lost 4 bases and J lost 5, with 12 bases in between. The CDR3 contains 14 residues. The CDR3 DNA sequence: TGTGCCAGTAGTAACTTTGCCAGGCATCAGCCCCAGCATTTT. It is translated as CASSNFARHQPQHF.

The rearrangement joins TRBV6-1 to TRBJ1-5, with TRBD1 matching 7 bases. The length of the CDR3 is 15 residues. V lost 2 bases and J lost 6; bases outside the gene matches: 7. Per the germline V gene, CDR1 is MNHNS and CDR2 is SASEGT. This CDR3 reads CASSEQSPGGQPQHF. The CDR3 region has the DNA TGTGCCAGCAGTGAACAAAGCCCAGGGGGTCAGCCCCAGCATTTT.

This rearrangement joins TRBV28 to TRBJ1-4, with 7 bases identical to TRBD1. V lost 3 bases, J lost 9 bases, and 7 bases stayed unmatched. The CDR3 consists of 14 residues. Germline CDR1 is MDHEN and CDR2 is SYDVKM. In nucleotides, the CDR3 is TGTGCCAGCAGTTTCGTTGAGGGGGCGAAAAAACTGTTTTTT. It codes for CASSFVEGAKKLFF.

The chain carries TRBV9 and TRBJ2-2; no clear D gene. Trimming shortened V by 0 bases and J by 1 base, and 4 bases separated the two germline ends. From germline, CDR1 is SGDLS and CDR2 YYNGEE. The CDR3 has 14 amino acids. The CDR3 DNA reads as TGTGCCAGCAGCGTAGGAGTGAACACCGGGGAGCTGTTTTTT. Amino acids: CASSVGVNTGELFF.

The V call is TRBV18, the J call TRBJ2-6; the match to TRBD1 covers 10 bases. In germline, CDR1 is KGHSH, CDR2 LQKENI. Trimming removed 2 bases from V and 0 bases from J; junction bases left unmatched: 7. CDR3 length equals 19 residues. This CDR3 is CASSPRLRQGASGANVLTF. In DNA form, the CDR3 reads TGTGCCAGCTCACCAAGGCTGAGACAGGGGGCCTCTGGGGCCAACGTCCTGACTTTC.

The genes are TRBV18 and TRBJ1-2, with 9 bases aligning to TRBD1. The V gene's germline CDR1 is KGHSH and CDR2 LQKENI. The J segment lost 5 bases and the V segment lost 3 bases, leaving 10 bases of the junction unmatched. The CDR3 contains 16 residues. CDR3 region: CASSPPKGQGRYGYTF. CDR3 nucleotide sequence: TGTGCCAGCTCACCTCCTAAGGGACAGGGAAGATATGGCTACACCTTC.

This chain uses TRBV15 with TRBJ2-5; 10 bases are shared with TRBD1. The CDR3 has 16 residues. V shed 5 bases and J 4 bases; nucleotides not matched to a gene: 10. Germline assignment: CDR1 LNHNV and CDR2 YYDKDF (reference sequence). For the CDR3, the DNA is TGTGCCACCAGCGGGTCGACAGGGGGCTCGAGAGAGACCCAGTACTTC. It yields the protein CATSGSTGGSRETQYF.

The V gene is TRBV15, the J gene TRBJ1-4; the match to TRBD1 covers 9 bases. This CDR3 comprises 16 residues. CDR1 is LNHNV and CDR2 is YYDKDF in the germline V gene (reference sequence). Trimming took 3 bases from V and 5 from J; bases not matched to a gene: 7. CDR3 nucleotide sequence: TGTGCCACCAGCAGGGGCGAGACAGGGGGAAATGAAAAACTGTTTTTT. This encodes CATSRGETGGNEKLFF.

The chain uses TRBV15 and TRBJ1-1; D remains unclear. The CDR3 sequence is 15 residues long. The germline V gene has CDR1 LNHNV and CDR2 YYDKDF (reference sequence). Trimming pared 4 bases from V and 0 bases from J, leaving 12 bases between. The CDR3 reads CATSKEPRMNTEAFF. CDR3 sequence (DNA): TGTGCCACCAGCAAAGAACCCAGGATGAACACTGAAGCTTTCTTT.

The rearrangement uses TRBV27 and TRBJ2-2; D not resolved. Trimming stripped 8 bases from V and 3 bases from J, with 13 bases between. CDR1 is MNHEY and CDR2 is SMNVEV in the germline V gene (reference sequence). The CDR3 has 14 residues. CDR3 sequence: CASSRQSYTGELFF. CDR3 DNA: TGTGCCAGCTCGCGGCAGTCCTACACCGGGGAGCTGTTTTTT.

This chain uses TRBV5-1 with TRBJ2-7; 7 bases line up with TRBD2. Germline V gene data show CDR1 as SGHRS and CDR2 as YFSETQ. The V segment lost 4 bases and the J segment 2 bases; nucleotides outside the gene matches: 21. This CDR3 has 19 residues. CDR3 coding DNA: TGCGCCAGCAGCCCAGACAGCCTAAGGACTAGGATCGCAACCTACGAGCAGTACTTC. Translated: CASSPDSLRTRIATYEQYF.

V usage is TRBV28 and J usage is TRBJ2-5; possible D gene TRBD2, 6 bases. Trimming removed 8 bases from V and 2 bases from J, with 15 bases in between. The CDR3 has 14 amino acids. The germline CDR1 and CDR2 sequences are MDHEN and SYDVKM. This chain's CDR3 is CASGPGGVQETQYF. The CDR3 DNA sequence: TGTGCCAGCGGTCCGGGCGGGGTTCAAGAGACCCAGTACTTC.

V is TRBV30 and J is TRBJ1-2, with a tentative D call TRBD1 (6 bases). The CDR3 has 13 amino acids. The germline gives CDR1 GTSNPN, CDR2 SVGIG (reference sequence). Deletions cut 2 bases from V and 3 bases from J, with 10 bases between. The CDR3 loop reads CAWSQDSHYGYTF. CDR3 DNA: TGTGCCTGGAGTCAGGACAGCCACTATGGCTACACCTTC.

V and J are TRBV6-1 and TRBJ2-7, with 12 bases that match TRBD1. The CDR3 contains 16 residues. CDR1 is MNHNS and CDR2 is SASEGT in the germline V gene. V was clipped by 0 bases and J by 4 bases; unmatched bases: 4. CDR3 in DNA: TGTGCCAGCAGTGAAGCGGGACAGGGGGCTGGGTACGAGCAGTACTTC. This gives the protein CASSEAGQGAGYEQYF.

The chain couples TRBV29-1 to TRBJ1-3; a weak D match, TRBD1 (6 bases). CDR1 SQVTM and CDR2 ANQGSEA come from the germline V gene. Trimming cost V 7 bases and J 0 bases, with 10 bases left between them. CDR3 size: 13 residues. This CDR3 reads CSAQGFSGNTIYF. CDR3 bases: TGCAGCGCACAGGGCTTCTCTGGAAACACCATATATTTT. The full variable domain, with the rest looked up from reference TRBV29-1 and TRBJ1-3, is SAVISQKPSRDICQRGTSLTIQCQVDSQVTMMFWYRQQPGQSLTLIATANQGSEATYESGFVIDKFPISRPNLTFSTLTVSNMSPEDSSIYLCSAQGFSGNTIYFGEGSWLTVV.

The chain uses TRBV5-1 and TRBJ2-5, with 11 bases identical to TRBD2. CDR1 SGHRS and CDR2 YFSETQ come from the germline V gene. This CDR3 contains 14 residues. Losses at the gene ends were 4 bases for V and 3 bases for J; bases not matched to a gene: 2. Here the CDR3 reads CASSPGLAEETQYF. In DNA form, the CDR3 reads TGCGCCAGCAGCCCGGGACTAGCGGAAGAGACCCAGTACTTC.

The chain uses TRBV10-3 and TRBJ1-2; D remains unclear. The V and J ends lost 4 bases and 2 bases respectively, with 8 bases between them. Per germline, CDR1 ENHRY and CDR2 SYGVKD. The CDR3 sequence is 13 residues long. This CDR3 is CAISAEENYGYTF. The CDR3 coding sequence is TGTGCCATCAGTGCAGAAGAAAACTATGGCTACACCTTC.

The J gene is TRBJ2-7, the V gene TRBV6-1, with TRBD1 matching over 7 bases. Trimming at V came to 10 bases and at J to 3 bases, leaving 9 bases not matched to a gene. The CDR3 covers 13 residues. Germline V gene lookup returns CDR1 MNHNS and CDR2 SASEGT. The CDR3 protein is CATTGTDNYEQYF. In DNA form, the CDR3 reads TGTGCCACTACCGGGACAGACAACTACGAGCAGTACTTC.

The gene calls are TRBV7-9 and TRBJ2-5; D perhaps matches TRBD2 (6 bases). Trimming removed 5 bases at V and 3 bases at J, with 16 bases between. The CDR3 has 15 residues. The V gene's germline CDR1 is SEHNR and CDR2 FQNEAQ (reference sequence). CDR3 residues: CASSRRDHLEETQYF. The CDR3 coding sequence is TGTGCCAGCAGCAGGAGGGACCATCTGGAAGAGACCCAGTACTTC. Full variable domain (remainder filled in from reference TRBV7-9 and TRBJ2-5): DTGVSQNPRHKITKRGQNVTFRCDPISEHNRLYWYRQTLGQGPEFLTYFQNEAQLEKSRLLSDRFSAERPKGSFSTLEIQRTEQGDSAMYLCASSRRDHLEETQYFGPGTRLLVL.

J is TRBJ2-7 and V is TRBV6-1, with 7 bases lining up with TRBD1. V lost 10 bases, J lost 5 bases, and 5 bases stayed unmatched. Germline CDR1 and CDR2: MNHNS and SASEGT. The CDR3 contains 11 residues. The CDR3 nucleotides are TGTGCCATGCGACAGGGCGACGAGCAGTACTTC. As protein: CAMRQGDEQYF.

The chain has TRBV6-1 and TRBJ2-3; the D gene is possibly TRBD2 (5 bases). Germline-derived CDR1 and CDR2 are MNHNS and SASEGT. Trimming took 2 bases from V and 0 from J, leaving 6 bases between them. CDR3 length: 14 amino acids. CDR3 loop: CASSERGSTDTQYF. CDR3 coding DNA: TGTGCCAGCAGTGAACGGGGTAGCACAGATACGCAGTATTTT.

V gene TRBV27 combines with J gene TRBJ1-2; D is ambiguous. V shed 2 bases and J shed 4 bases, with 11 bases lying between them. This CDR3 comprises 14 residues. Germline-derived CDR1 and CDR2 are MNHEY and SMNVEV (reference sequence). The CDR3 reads CASSLRGLGYGYTF. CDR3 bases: TGTGCCAGCAGTTTACGGGGATTGGGCTATGGCTACACCTTC.

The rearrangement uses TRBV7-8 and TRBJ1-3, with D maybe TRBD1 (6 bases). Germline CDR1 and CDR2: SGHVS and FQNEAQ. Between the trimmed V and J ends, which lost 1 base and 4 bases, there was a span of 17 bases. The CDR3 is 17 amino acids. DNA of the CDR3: TGTGCCAGCAGCTTAGAGGCTGGGCGGACAGTCGGAAACACCATATATTTT. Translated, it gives CASSLEAGRTVGNTIYF. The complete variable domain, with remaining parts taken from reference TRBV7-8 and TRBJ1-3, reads GAGVSQSPRYKVAKRGQDVALRCDPISGHVSLFWYQQALGQGPEFLTYFQNEAQLDKSGLPSDRFFAERPEGSVSTLKIQRTQQEDSAVYLCASSLEAGRTVGNTIYFGEGSWLTVV.

This CDR3 is CASRVQGVWGGYTF. DNA for the CDR3: TGTGCCAGCCGAGTACAGGGGGTATGGGGTGGCTACACCTTC. V is TRBV27 and J is TRBJ1-2; 8 bases align to TRBD1. The CDR3 totals 14 residues. V lost 8 bases and J lost 7; bases outside the gene matches: 12. Germline V gives CDR1 MNHEY, CDR2 SMNVEV (reference sequence).